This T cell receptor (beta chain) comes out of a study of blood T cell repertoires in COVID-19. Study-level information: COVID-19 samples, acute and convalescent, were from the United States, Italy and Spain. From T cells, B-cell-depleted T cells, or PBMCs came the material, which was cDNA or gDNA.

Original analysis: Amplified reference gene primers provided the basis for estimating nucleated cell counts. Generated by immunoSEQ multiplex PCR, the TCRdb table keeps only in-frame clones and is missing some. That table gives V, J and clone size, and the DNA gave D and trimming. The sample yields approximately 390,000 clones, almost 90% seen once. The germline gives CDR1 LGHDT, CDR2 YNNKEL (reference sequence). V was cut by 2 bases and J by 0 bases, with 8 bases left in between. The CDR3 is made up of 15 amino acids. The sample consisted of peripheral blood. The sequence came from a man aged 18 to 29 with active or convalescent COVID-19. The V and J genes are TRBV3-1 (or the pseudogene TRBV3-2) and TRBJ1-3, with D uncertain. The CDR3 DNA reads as TGTGCCAGCAGCCAAATACAGAGCTCTGGAAACACCATATATTTT. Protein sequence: CASSQIQSSGNTIYF.